This entry features one T cell receptor (beta chain) sequence. Since all of the isolated RNA was reverse transcribed, expressed TCRB transcripts were what got sequenced. Profiled with immunoSEQ multiplex PCR; TCRdb holds only in-frame clones, not every one. This sample yields 250,000 to 400,000 clones, of which 14% are seen a single time; more than 6.5% belongs to the top ten. The source of the sample is a study of beta chain features in type 1 diabetes. A sort by CD45RO/CCR7/CD25/CD127/CD95/CD27 yielded CD4+ naive, central memory, regulatory and stem cell-like memory cells. CDR1 is MNHEY, CDR2 SVGAGI, per germline. The ends were cut back, 5 bases at V and 4 bases at J, with 7 bases in the middle. This CDR3 has 12 amino acids.

The TCR was taken from a man under 40 in good health. The V call is TRBV6-5, the J call TRBJ2-3; D is uncertain. Sequencing was carried out using central memory CD4+ T cells from blood. The CDR3 sequence is CASSAQSDTQYF. The CDR3 DNA sequence: TGTGCCAGCAGTGCCCAATCAGATACGCAGTATTTT.